The entry that follows covers one T cell receptor (beta chain) sequence. Its antigen is unidentified. Sequencing used immunoSEQ multiplex PCR; TCRdb keeps in-frame clones, though not all of them. The sample lists about 150,000 clones; 80% to 90% were seen once. The sample comes from a study of T cell responses to AZD1222 COVID-19 vaccine. Broader study findings: Reports say nearly half of spike-specific TCRs go after unmutated variant regions.

The clonotype comes from an adult who received the AZD1222 COVID-19 vaccine. Sequenced material: peripheral blood, taken 28 days after the second AZD1222 dose.

The CDR3 DNA sequence: TGTGCCAGTAGTACCGGACTAGACCGGCCCACCGGGGAGCTGTTTTTT. It translates to CASSTGLDRPTGELFF. The chain recombines TRBV19 with TRBJ2-2; TRBD2 matches 7 bases. The germline V gene has CDR1 LNHDA and CDR2 SQIVND (reference sequence). The CDR3 has 16 amino acids. The junction had 9 bases not matched to a gene; V was cut back by 4 bases and J by 4 bases.